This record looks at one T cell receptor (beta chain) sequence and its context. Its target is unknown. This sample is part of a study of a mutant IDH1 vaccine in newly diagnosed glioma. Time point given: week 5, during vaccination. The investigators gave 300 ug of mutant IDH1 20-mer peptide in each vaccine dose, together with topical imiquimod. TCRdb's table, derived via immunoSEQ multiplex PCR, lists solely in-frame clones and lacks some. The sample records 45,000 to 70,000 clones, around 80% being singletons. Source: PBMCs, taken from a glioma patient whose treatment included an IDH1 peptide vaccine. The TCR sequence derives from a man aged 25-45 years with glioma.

DNA of the CDR3: TGTGCCAGCAGGGTACAGGGGGGCACCTACGAGCAGTACTTC. Residues: CASRVQGGTYEQYF. The rearrangement uses TRBV25-1 and TRBJ2-7, with 8 nucleotides matching TRBD1. Germline V gene data show CDR1 as MGHDK and CDR2 as SYGVNS. The CDR3 totals 14 residues. The ends lost 6 bases at V and 2 bases at J; junction bases unmatched: 6.